A selection of T cell receptor beta chains follows, all from one sample in a study of CD8+ T cells in alopecia areata. Data came from immunoSEQ multiplex PCR; TCRdb stores just in-frame clones and leaves some out. The sample yields roughly 250,000 clones, about 68% seen once. The sequenced sample was CD4+ T cells sorted from blood, obtained at week 0. The receptor set was obtained from a human donor with alopecia areata. Each CDR3 is given with its conserved first and last residue.

V	CDR3
TRBV2	CASSEGGPEGRPQHF
TRBV30	CAWNYQGWYGYTF
TRBV4-3	CASSQGGETYEQYF
TRBV2	CASSELDYQHF
TRBV15	CATSRQNRDNQPQHF
TRBV30	CAWSVQSSDSPLHF
TRBV7-2	CASSLGYSDNSPLHF
TRBV7-2	CASSRSAGQWEQYF
TRBV6-5	CASRPLGNQPQHF
TRBV5-1	CASRPTGTPPRQYF
TRBV2	CASTEDRGRQPQHF
TRBV15	CATSRAASGRNTIYF
TRBV2	CASRDDGYNEQFF
TRBV6-6	CASSSSGGKETQYF
TRBV4-3	CASSQDRRSRGTQYF
TRBV30	CASQVDGWNTEAFF
TRBV20-1	CSARVGRGAFF
TRBV5-1	CASTRGLRTETQYF
TRBV7-7	CASSLDSLAYNEQFF
TRBV30	CAWSRDSYNEQFF
TRBV29-1	CSVDTDTQYF
TRBV15	CATSRLADTQYF
TRBV29-1	CSTRGSGGSYNEQFF
TRBV27	CASSLNRNSLLHF
TRBV7-2	CASSTWTSGGQETQYF
TRBV29-1	CSVEYSTWGGSDNEQFF
TRBV6-5	CASSRTGAGNTIYF
TRBV29-1	CSVDMDVNTGELFF
TRBV11-2	CASSLGLGTTSSYNSPLHF
TRBV13	CASSLVGGRGSYEQYF
TRBV30	CAWSRGAPLHF
TRBV5-1	CASSLERGYNEQFF
TRBV11-2	CASSLPTYEQYF
TRBV30	CAWSGGGGYTF
TRBV6-5	CASRKDGEGKLFF
TRBV30	CAWSVTQGGGYTF
TRBV18	CASSPLGDPRYEQYF
TRBV29-1	CSAPTSGGEETQYF
TRBV30	CAWSPGFGANVLTF
TRBV25-1	CASSEMGREETQYF
TRBV7-3	CASSLSASGSQETQYF
TRBV2	CASTGQENYGYTF
TRBV29-1	CSVQEAAYGYTF
TRBV6-5	CASRYGLNTGELFF
TRBV30	CAWSLTGVEQYF
TRBV7-2	CASSSGPGYTF
TRBV6-5	CASSGGQGKTQYF
TRBV6-6	CASSRTGQYTGELFF
TRBV30	CAWSIRATDTQYF
TRBV14	CASRLRQGGTEAFF
TRBV7-8	CASSLRPQGDNSPLHF
TRBV30	CAWMGDRGEQYF
TRBV4-2	CASSQDRVTGGDTQYF
TRBV23-1	CASSQSGLGRDTDQPQHF
TRBV27	CASGRGNYGYTF
TRBV29-1	CSARESTDTQYF
TRBV19	CASSNRELGDEQFF
TRBV7-3	CASSSGQGKNIQYF
TRBV5-1	CASSSSRGPAGDTQYF
TRBV29-1	CSALGGRGLDEQFF